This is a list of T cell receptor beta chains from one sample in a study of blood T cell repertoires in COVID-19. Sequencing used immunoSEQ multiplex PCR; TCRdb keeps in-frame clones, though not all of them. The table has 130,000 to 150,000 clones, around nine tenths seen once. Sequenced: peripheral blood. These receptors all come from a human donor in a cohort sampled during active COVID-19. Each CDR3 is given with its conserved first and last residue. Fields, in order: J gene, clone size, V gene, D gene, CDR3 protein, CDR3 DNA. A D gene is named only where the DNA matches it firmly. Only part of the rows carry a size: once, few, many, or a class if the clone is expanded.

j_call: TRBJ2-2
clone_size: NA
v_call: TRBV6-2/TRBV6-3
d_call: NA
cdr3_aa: CASSYGATGELFF
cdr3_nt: TGTGCCAGCAGTTATGGGGCCACCGGGGAGCTGTTTTTT

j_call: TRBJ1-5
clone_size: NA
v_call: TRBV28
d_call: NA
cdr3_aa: CASSLIARSNQPQHF
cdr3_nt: TGTGCCAGCAGTTTGATAGCCAGAAGCAATCAGCCCCAGCATTTT

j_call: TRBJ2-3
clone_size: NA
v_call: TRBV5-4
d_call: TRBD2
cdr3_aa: CASSLEGAGGRLDTQYF
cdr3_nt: TGTGCCAGCAGCTTGGAGGGAGCGGGGGGAAGGCTAGATACGCAGTATTTT

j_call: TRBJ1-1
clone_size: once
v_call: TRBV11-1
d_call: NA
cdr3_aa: CASSLLGGSNTEAFF
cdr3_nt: TGTGCCAGCAGCTTACTGGGCGGGAGTAACACTGAAGCTTTCTTT

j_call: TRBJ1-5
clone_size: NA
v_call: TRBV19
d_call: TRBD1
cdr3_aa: CASSILTGENQPQHF
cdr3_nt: TGTGCCAGTAGTATCCTCACAGGGGAGAATCAGCCCCAGCATTTT

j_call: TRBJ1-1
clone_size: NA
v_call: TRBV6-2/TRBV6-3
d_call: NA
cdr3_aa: CASSRPRADTEAFF
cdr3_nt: TGTGCCAGCAGTCGACCCAGGGCTGACACTGAAGCTTTCTTT

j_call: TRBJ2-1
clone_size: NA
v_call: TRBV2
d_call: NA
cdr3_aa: CASKVARVSYNEQFF
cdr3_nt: TGTGCCAGCAAAGTGGCTAGAGTCTCCTACAATGAGCAGTTCTTC

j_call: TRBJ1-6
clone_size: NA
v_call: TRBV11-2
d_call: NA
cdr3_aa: CASSPLRGSYNSPLHF
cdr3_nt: TGTGCCAGCAGCCCCCTTCGGGGCTCCTATAATTCACCCCTCCACTTT

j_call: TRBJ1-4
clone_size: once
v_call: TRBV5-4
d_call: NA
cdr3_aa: CASSLDRQGHEKLFF
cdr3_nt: TGTGCCAGCAGCTTGGATCGGCAGGGGCATGAAAAACTGTTTTTT

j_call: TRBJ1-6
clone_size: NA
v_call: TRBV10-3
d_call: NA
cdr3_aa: CAISEAGDRDGGVF
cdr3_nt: TGTGCCATCAGTGAGGCGGGGGATCGGGACGGGGGCGTCTTT

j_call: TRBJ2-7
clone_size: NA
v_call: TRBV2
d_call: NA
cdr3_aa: CASSGGSYEQYF
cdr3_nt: TGTGCCAGCAGTGGTGGGAGCTACGAGCAGTACTTC

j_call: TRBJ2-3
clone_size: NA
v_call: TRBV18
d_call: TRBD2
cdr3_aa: CASSRTSGGSTDTQYF
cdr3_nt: TGTGCCAGCTCACGGACTAGCGGCGGTAGCACAGATACGCAGTATTTT

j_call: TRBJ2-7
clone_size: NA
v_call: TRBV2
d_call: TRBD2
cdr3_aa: CASSRLAGDAYEQYF
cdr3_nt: TGTGCCAGCAGTCGCCTAGCGGGGGACGCCTACGAGCAGTACTTC

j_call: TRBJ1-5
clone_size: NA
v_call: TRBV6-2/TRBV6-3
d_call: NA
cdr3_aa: CASSYILHQPQHF
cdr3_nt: TGTGCCAGCAGTTACATCCTTCATCAGCCCCAGCATTTT

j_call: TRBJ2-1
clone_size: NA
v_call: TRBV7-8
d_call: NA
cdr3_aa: CASSGPQGGKQFF
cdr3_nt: TGTGCCAGCAGCGGACCGCAGGGGGGTAAGCAGTTCTTC

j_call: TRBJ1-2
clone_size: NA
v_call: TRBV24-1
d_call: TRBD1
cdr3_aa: CATSSAGGPYYGYTF
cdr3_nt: TGTGCCACCAGCTCCGCAGGGGGCCCCTACTATGGCTACACCTTC

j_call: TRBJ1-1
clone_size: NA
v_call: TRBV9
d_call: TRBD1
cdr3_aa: CASSPRQGNTEAFF
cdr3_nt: TGTGCCAGCAGCCCCCGACAGGGCAACACTGAAGCTTTCTTT

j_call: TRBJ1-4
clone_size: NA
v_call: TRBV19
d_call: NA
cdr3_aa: CASRSDRTAEKLFF
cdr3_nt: TGTGCCAGTAGATCCGACAGGACGGCTGAAAAACTGTTTTTT

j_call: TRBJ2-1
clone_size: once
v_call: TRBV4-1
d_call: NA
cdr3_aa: CASSLDRFRDNNEQFF
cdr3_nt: TGCGCCAGCAGCCTAGACAGGTTCAGGGACAACAATGAGCAGTTCTTC

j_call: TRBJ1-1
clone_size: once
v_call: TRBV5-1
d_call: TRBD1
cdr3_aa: CASSLGLTGDTEAFF
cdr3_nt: TGCGCCAGCAGCTTAGGATTGACAGGGGACACTGAAGCTTTCTTT

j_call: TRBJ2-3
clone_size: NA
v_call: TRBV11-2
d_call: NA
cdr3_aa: CASSRRTDTQYF
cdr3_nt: TGTGCCAGCTCGCGGAGAACAGATACGCAGTATTTT

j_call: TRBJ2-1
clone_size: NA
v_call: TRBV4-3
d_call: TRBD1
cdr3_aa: CASSQGQGRYNEQFF
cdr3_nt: TGCGCCAGCAGCCAGGGACAGGGGCGCTACAATGAGCAGTTCTTC

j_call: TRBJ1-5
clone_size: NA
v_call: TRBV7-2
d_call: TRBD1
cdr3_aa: CASSKTGGTAQPQHF
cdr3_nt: TGTGCCAGCAGTAAAACAGGGGGCACGGCTCAGCCCCAGCATTTT

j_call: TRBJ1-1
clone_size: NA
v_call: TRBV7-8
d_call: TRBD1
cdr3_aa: CASSPTGGLGTEAFF
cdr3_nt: TGTGCCAGCAGCCCCACAGGGGGCTTGGGCACTGAAGCTTTCTTT

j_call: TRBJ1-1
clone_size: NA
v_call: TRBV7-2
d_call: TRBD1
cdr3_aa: CASSLDRMSTEAFF
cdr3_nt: TGTGCCAGCAGCTTGGACAGGATGAGCACTGAAGCTTTCTTT

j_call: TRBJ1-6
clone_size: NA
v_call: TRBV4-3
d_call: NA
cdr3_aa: CASSQDSDRLGSPLHF
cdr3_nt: TGCGCCAGCAGCCAAGATAGCGACAGGCTTGGCTCACCCCTCCACTTT

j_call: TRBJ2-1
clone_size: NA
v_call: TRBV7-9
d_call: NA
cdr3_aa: CASSWAPLLATDNEQFF
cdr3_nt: TGTGCCAGCAGCTGGGCTCCCTTGCTAGCGACCGACAATGAGCAGTTCTTC

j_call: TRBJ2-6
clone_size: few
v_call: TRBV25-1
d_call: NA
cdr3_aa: CASSLGANVLTF
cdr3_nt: TGTGCCAGCAGTCTAGGGGCCAACGTCCTGACTTTC

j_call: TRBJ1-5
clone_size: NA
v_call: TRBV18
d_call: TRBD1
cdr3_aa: CASSPGQGNSNQPQHF
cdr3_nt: TGTGCCAGCTCACCGGGACAGGGCAATAGCAATCAGCCCCAGCATTTT

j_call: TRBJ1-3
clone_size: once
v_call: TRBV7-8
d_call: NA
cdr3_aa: CASSVRVVAGNTIYF
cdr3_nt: TGTGCCAGCAGCGTCAGGGTTGTGGCTGGAAACACCATATATTTT

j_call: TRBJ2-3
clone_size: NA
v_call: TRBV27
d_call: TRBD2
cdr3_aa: CASSSRGGADTQYF
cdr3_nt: TGTGCCAGCAGTTCCCGGGGGGGTGCAGATACGCAGTATTTT

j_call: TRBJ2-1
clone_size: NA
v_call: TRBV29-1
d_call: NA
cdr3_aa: CSVGATGYNEQFF
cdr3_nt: TGCAGCGTAGGTGCTACAGGTTACAATGAGCAGTTCTTC

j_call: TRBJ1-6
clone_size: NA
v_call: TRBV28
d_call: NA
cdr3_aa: CASSLASVPLHF
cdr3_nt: TGTGCCAGCAGTTTAGCGTCCGTGCCCCTCCACTTT

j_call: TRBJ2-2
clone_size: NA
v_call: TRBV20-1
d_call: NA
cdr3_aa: CSASGRGKGELFF
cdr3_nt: TGCAGTGCTAGTGGGCGGGGAAAGGGTGAGCTGTTTTTT

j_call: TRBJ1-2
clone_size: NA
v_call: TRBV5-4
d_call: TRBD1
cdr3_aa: CASSLSGGGVYGYTF
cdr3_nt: TGTGCCAGCAGCTTGTCGGGAGGGGGCGTCTATGGCTACACCTTC

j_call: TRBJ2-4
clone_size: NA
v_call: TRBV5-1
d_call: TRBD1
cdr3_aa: CASSTASGTGENIQYF
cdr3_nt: TGCGCCAGCAGCACCGCCTCCGGGACAGGCGAAAACATTCAGTACTTC

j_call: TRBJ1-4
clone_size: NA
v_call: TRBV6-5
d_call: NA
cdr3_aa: CASSYSGHHNEKLFF
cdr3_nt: TGTGCCAGCAGTTACTCGGGACACCATAATGAAAAACTGTTTTTT

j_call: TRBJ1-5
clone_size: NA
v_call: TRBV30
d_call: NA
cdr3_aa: CAWNPGSPSNQPQHF
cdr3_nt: TGTGCCTGGAACCCGGGATCACCCAGCAATCAGCCCCAGCATTTT

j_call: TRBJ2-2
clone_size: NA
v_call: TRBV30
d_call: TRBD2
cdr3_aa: CAWMRGGYTGELFF
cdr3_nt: TGTGCCTGGATGCGGGGGGGCTACACCGGGGAGCTGTTTTTT

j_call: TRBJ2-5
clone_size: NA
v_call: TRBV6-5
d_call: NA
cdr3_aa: CASSHGGPQETQYF
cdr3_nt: TGTGCCAGCAGCCACGGCGGCCCACAAGAGACCCAGTACTTC

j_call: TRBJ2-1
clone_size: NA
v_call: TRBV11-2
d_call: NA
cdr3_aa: CASSLVRTVEFF
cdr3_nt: TGTGCCAGCAGCTTAGTGAGGACAGTAGAGTTCTTC

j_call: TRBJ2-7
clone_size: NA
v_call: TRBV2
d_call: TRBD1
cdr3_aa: CASSGQGVHLSSEQYF
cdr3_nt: TGTGCCAGCAGTGGGCAGGGGGTACACCTATCTTCCGAGCAGTACTTC

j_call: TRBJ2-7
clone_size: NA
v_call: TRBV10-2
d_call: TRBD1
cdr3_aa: CASSETGTGAYEQYF
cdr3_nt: TGCGCCAGCAGTGAGACCGGGACAGGGGCCTACGAGCAGTACTTC

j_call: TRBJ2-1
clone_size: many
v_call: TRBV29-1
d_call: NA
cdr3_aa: CSVGSRTFYNEQFF
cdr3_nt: TGCAGCGTTGGAAGTAGGACATTCTACAATGAGCAGTTCTTC

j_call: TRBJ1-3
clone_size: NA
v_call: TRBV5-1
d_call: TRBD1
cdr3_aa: CASSPPLAGQGNTIYF
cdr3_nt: TGCGCCAGCAGCCCCCCTTTAGCGGGACAGGGGAACACCATATATTTT

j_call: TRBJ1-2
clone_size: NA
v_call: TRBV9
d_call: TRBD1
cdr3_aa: CASSVAQGGGYTF
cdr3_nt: TGTGCCAGCAGCGTAGCCCAGGGGGGCGGCTACACCTTC

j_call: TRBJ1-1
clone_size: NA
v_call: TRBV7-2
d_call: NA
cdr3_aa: CASSFSQNTEAFF
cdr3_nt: TGTGCCAGCAGCTTTAGCCAGAACACTGAAGCTTTCTTT

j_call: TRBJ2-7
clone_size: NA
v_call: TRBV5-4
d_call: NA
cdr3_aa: CASSLVGDYEQYF
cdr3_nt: TGTGCCAGCAGCTTGGTAGGAGACTACGAGCAGTACTTC

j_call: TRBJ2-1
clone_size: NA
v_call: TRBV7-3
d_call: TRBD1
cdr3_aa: CASSRDRAGPEQFF
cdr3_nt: TGTGCCAGCAGCAGAGACAGGGCCGGCCCTGAGCAGTTCTTC

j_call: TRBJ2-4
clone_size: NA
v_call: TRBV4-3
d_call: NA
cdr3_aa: CASSQEIRGGVDIQYF
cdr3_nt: TGCGCCAGCAGCCAAGAGATACGGGGAGGAGTTGACATTCAGTACTTC

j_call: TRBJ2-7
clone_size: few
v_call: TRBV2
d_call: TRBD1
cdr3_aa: CASSLKQGAAYEQYF
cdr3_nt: TGTGCCAGCAGCCTTAAACAGGGGGCTGCCTACGAGCAGTACTTC

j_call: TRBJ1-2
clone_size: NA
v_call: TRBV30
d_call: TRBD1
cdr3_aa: CASPSTGGYGYTF
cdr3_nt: TGTGCCTCCCCATCGACAGGGGGCTATGGCTACACCTTC

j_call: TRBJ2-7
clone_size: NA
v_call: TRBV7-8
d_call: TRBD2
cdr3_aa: CASSLAFTPAGGSYEQYF
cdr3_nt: TGTGCCAGCAGCTTAGCGTTCACCCCGGCGGGAGGGTCGTACGAGCAGTACTTC

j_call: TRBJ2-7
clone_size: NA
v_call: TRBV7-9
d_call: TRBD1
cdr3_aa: CASSWDSYEQYF
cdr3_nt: TGTGCCAGCAGCTGGGACAGCTACGAGCAGTACTTC

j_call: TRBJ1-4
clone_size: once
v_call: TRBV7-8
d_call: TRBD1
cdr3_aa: CASSLPTGGGVGREKLFF
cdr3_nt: TGTGCCAGCAGCTTACCTACAGGGGGAGGAGTAGGAAGAGAAAAACTGTTTTTT

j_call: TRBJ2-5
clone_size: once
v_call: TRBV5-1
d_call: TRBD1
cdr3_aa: CASSLAGTGEQETQYF
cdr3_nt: TGCGCCAGCAGCCTGGCCGGGACAGGGGAACAAGAGACCCAGTACTTC

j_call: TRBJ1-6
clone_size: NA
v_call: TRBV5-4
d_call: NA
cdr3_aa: CASSPRGNSGSPLHF
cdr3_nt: TGTGCCAGCAGCCCCCGGGGGAATTCTGGTTCACCCCTCCACTTT

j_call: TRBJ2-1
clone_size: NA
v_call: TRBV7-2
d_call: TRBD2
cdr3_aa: CASSHEGLAGDEQFF
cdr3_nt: TGTGCCAGCAGCCACGAGGGACTAGCGGGGGATGAGCAGTTCTTC

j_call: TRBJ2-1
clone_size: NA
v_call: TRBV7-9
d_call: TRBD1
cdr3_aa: CASSSQHRGRNNEQFF
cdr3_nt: TGTGCCAGCAGCTCGCAGCACAGGGGGCGTAATAATGAGCAGTTCTTC